This T cell receptor beta chain was retrieved from a study of control samples from healthy donors and cancer patients. The CDR3 sequence is 14 residues long. The ends lost 0 bases at V and 4 bases at J; junction bases unmatched: 2. Per germline, CDR1 SGHRS and CDR2 YFSETQ. This clone was observed a single time. Generated by immunoSEQ multiplex PCR, the TCRdb table keeps only in-frame clones and is missing some. The data show 150,000 to 200,000 clones, around 90% seen once. Material: blood. The rearrangement uses TRBV5-1 and TRBJ2-3; 7 bases agree with TRBD1. The receptor was isolated from a woman in her twenties or thirties in good health. The CDR3 DNA reads TGCGCCAGCAGCTTGGGACAGGGTCCAGATACGCAGTATTTT. This translates into CASSLGQGPDTQYF.